This passage covers 32 T cell receptor beta chains from one sample sequenced in a study of blood T cells in healthy people across ages. Through a sample-barcoded 5' primer and a J-beta primer mix, a second PCR was run for roughly 6 to 11 cycles. TCRdb re-called the 5' RACE reads with MiXCR, one entry per CDR3 protein. Counted here are fewer than 900,000 distinct CDR3 sequences, roughly 40% occurring once; the ten biggest clones make up under 15%. The sequencing input was blood. Receptors originate from a man between 18 and 35 years old in good health.

The chain is built from TRBV19 and TRBJ2-1; D is uncertain. The J call may be mistaken, given a closer DNA end match to TRBJ2-7. Germline lookup yields CDR1 LNHDA and CDR2 SQIVND (reference sequence). This CDR3 spans 14 amino acids. The CDR3 loop reads CASSIRSSYNEQYF. CDR3 coding DNA: TGTGCCAGTAGTATACGCAGCTCCTACAATGAGCAGTACTTC.

This clonotype has ten or more counts. The J gene is TRBJ2-3, the V gene TRBV12-3 or TRBV12-4, with D possibly being TRBD2 (5 bases). CDR3 length equals 13 residues. Between the trimmed V and J ends, which lost 2 bases and 3 bases, there was a span of 6 bases. CDR3 bases: TGTGCCAGCAGTTTACGGGGTACAGATACGCAGTATTTT. Translation gives CASSLRGTDTQYF.

This clonotype was found a few times. The V and J genes are TRBV4-1 and TRBJ1-6; no clear D. This CDR3 contains 16 residues. Trimming left V 1 base short and J 0 bases short, with 7 bases between. CDR1 is MGHRA, CDR2 YSYEKL, per germline. This CDR3 reads CASSQGEGSYNSPLHF. CDR3 bases: TGCGCCAGCAGCCAAGGGGAGGGCTCCTATAATTCACCCCTCCACTTT.

This chain uses TRBV5-1 with TRBJ1-1; tentative D call: TRBD1 (6 bases). This CDR3 region has 11 residues. Germline V gene sequence: CDR1 SGHRS, CDR2 YFSETQ. V was cut by 4 bases and J by 11 bases, with 12 bases left in between. The CDR3 bases are TGCGCCAGCAGCAATCAGGGGATTGCTTTCTTT. Its protein product is CASSNQGIAFF.

This clonotype has more than one count but fewer than ten. The rearrangement uses TRBV7-3 and TRBJ2-1, with 9 bases lining up with TRBD2. J gave up 2 bases and V 5 bases, and 7 bases lay outside the gene matches. The CDR3 loop spans 16 amino acids. Per germline, CDR1 SGHTA and CDR2 FQGTGA. CDR3 in amino acids: CASSREKRGAYNEQFF. The DNA for the CDR3 is TGTGCCAGCAGCCGGGAAAAGCGGGGGGCCTACAATGAGCAGTTCTTC.

This clonotype was seen repeatedly, ten times or more. The chain recombines TRBV21-1 with TRBJ2-7. TRBV21-1 is listed as a pseudogene. The length of the CDR3 is 12 residues. The CDR3 reads CASSQGTYEQYF. As DNA, the CDR3 is TGTGCCAGCAGCCAAGGGACCTACGAGCAGTACTTC.

This clonotype was counted only a few times. V usage is TRBV27 and J usage is TRBJ1-5; maybe TRBD1 (5 bases). The CDR3 is made up of 15 amino acids. Germline CDR1 and CDR2: MNHEY and SMNVEV (reference sequence). The V end lost 4 bases, the J end lost 0 bases, and 10 bases lay between the germline ends. In nucleotides, the CDR3 is TGTGCCAGCAGTTATCGGGGGGGTAGCAATCAGCCCCAGCATTTT. Its translation is CASSYRGGSNQPQHF.

This clonotype was counted ten times or more. The chain links TRBV7-2 to TRBJ2-7; D is ambiguous. Trimming removed 2 bases at V and 3 bases at J, with 8 bases between. CDR1 SGHTA and CDR2 FQGNSA come from the germline V gene. This CDR3 spans 13 amino acids. CDR3 sequence: CASSLNPGYEQYF. For the CDR3, the DNA is TGTGCCAGCAGCTTAAACCCAGGCTACGAGCAGTACTTC.

This clonotype was counted only a few times. The V and J genes are TRBV9 and TRBJ1-3; D is undetermined. Per germline, CDR1 SGDLS and CDR2 YYNGEE. CDR3 length: 14 residues. V shed 4 bases and J shed 4 bases, with 12 bases lying between them. CDR3 amino acids: CASSSQDLGNTIYF. CDR3 DNA: TGTGCCAGCAGCTCTCAGGATCTCGGAAACACCATATATTTT.

This clonotype appeared many times. One junction end does not reproduce the germline sequence, and a read error may be involved. The chain recombines TRBV4-3 with TRBJ1-2, with D possibly matching TRBD1 (6 bases). CDR1 LGHNA and CDR2 YSLEER come from the germline V gene. This CDR3 has 12 residues. The DNA of the CDR3 is TGTGCCAGCAGCCAGGGGCAGTATGGCTACACCTTC. Its translation is CASSQGQYGYTF.

This clonotype was detected many times. This chain uses TRBV4-3 with TRBJ2-5; D is perhaps TRBD2 (5 bases). This CDR3 has 16 amino acids. Between the trimmed V and J ends, which lost 0 bases and 4 bases, there was a span of 15 bases. CDR1 and CDR2 (germline): LGHNA, YSLEER. The CDR3 DNA sequence: TGCGCCAGCAGCCAAGAAGGAAGTGAGGGATCAGAGACCCAGTACTTC. Translation: CASSQEGSEGSETQYF.

This chain uses TRBV11-2 with TRBJ2-2, with D unresolved. The CDR3 totals 13 residues. In germline, CDR1 is SGHAT, CDR2 FQNNGV. Trimming took off 5 bases at V and 3 bases at J, with 7 bases between the two ends. The CDR3 DNA reads TGTGCCAGCAGCGCGAGTCACACCGGGGAGCTGTTTTTT. It is translated as CASSASHTGELFF.

Turning to this clonotype: Given a much more abundant clone one base away, this may be a read error. The V and J genes are TRBV12-3 or TRBV12-4 and TRBJ2-3; 8 bases agree with TRBD2. Trimming removed 10 bases from V and 3 bases from J; junction bases left unmatched: 6. The CDR3 covers 13 residues. The CDR3 sequence is CANPASGTDTQYF. CDR3 bases: TGTGCCAACCCGGCTAGCGGGACAGATACGCAGTATTTT.

This clonotype has only a few counts. The V and J genes are TRBV6-5 and TRBJ2-5; a weak D match, TRBD2 (5 bases). Germline V lookup: CDR1 MNHEY, CDR2 SVGAGI. This CDR3 region has 16 residues. Trimming cost V 6 bases and J 1 base, with 18 bases left between them. CDR3 sequence reads: CASRESGNLVQETQYF. For the CDR3, the DNA is TGTGCCAGCAGAGAGTCGGGAAATCTTGTCCAAGAGACCCAGTACTTC.

The chain has TRBV7-9 and TRBJ2-7; tentative D call: TRBD2 (5 bases). Trimming took 7 bases from V and 3 from J, leaving 13 bases between them. The CDR3 is made up of 13 amino acids. The germline gives CDR1 SEHNR, CDR2 FQNEAQ (reference sequence). The CDR3: CASNVEAGYEQYF. CDR3 nucleotide sequence: TGTGCCAGCAACGTAGAGGCGGGCTACGAGCAGTACTTC.

Turning to this clonotype: Just one base apart from a much larger clone, this may be a read error. The rearrangement uses TRBV4-1 and TRBJ1-2; 10 bases match TRBD1. V was clipped by 4 bases and J by 12 bases; unmatched bases: 14. CDR1 is MGHRA, CDR2 YSYEKL, per germline. The CDR3 extends over 15 amino acids. CDR3 sequence reads: CASSRKDRGLTFHTF. CDR3 nucleotide sequence: TGCGCCAGCAGCCGTAAAGACAGGGGGCTTACCTTTCACACCTTC.

This chain connects TRBV18 to TRBJ2-7; D gene unclear. The CDR3 covers 13 residues. V lost 1 base to trimming and J lost 5 bases, with 9 bases between them. CDR1 is KGHSH, CDR2 LQKENI, per germline. The CDR3 bases are TGTGCCAGCTCACCACTGGAGAGTCACGAGCAGTACTTC. It encodes CASSPLESHEQYF.

The genes are TRBV6-6 and TRBJ2-7, with no clear D. Trimming took off 2 bases at V and 0 bases at J, with 5 bases between the two ends. Germline V gene lookup returns CDR1 MNHNY and CDR2 SVGAGI (reference sequence). The CDR3 is 13 residues long. CDR3 in DNA: TGTGCCAGCAGTTACGGGTACTCCTACGAGCAGTACTTC. Its translation is CASSYGYSYEQYF.

This clonotype was seen a few times. This chain links TRBV7-2 with TRBJ1-4; 9 bases agree with TRBD1. V trimming: 4 bases; J trimming: 5 bases; junction bases outside the gene matches: 5. This CDR3 region has 15 residues. Germline lookup yields CDR1 SGHTA and CDR2 FQGNSA. CDR3 in amino acids: CASSSQTGGNEKLFF. The CDR3 coding sequence is TGTGCCAGCAGCTCCCAGACAGGGGGAAATGAAAAACTGTTTTTT.

The table lists this clonotype with a few counts. This chain links TRBV6-2 or TRBV6-3 with TRBJ2-2; 8 nucleotides align to TRBD1. The CDR3 is 16 residues long. V lost 2 bases and J lost 0; bases outside the gene matches: 2. The germline gives CDR1 MNHEY, CDR2 SVGEGT. The CDR3 bases are TGTGCCAGCAGTTACGACAGGGGAACGAACACCGGGGAGCTGTTTTTT. Amino acid sequence: CASSYDRGTNTGELFF.

This clonotype showed up just a few times. The chain carries TRBV7-2 and TRBJ2-3; the D gene is possibly TRBD2 (7 bases). The V gene's germline CDR1 is SGHTA and CDR2 FQGNSA. The CDR3 contains 16 residues. V lost 0 bases to trimming and J lost 2 bases, with 12 bases between them. The CDR3 sequence: CASSLAGGPNTDTQYF. CDR3 coding DNA: TGTGCCAGCAGCTTAGCGGGGGGGCCGAACACAGATACGCAGTATTTT.

As to this clonotype: One base away lies a much larger clone, so this may be a sequencing read error. The rearrangement uses TRBV12-3 or TRBV12-4 and TRBJ2-7, with TRBD2 matching over 7 bases. The CDR3 covers 14 residues. The V and J ends lost 3 bases and 7 bases, in that order; junction bases with no gene match: 9. The DNA of the CDR3 is TGTGCCAGCAGTTTGGGGCGGGGGTTCAATGAGCAGTACTTC. Translation: CASSLGRGFNEQYF.

Comments on this clonotype: At one end, the junction sequence differs from germline, possibly due to a read error. The V and J genes are TRBV4-3 and TRBJ1-6, with D unresolved. This CDR3 contains 15 residues. Per the germline V gene, CDR1 is LGHNA and CDR2 is YSLEER. The CDR3 sequence is CVSSQELAEGSPLHF. CDR3 DNA: TGCGTCAGCAGCCAAGAATTGGCAGAGGGATCACCCCTCCACTTT.

This clonotype came up once. This could be a read error, since a much larger clone is one nucleotide away. CDR3 DNA: TGCAGCGTCCAACATCCACCAAGAGGGACCCAGTTCTTC. It translates to CSVQHPPRGTQFF. The chain links TRBV29-1 to TRBJ2-1, with D perhaps TRBD1 or TRBD2 (5 bases each). The CDR3 consists of 13 residues. V dropped 6 bases and J dropped 13 bases, with 22 bases sitting between them. The germline gives CDR1 SQVTM, CDR2 ANQGSEA.

The CDR3 is CASRPASGYEQYF. The CDR3 nucleotides read TGTGCCAGCAGACCCGCGTCCGGCTACGAGCAGTACTTC. The chain employs TRBV14 and TRBJ2-5; unclear D gene. The DNA end lines up better with TRBJ2-7; the J call may be wrong. The germline V gene encodes CDR1 SGHDN and CDR2 FVKESK. The length of the CDR3 is 13 residues.

This clonotype was counted only a few times. The J gene is TRBJ1-2, the V gene TRBV4-3, with D possibly being TRBD1 (6 bases). The V end lost 1 base, the J end lost 0 bases, and 12 bases lay between the germline ends. CDR3 length equals 16 residues. CDR1 is LGHNA, CDR2 YSLEER, per germline. The chain's CDR3 is CASSQGYREANYGYTF. CDR3 nucleotides: TGCGCCAGCAGCCAAGGATACAGGGAGGCTAACTATGGCTACACCTTC.

J is TRBJ2-4 and V is TRBV2; D is possibly TRBD1 (6 bases). V lost 8 bases to trimming and J lost 4 bases, with 15 bases between them. The CDR3 extends over 14 amino acids. CDR1 and CDR2 from the germline V gene are SNHLY and FYNNEI. The CDR3 region is CASAMVTGKNIQYF. The CDR3 DNA sequence: TGTGCCAGCGCTATGGTAACAGGGAAAAACATTCAGTACTTC.

This chain links TRBV4-1 with TRBJ2-1, with D tentatively TRBD2 (6 bases). There are 15 residues in the CDR3. V was clipped by 4 bases and J by 8 bases, with 18 bases between them. Germline V gene lookup returns CDR1 MGHRA and CDR2 YSYEKL. DNA of the CDR3: TGCGCCAGCAGCCCCAAGGGGCTAGCGAGAGATGAGCAGTTCTTC. This encodes CASSPKGLARDEQFF.

This clonotype was detected only a few times. The gene calls are TRBV7-2 and TRBJ1-1; unclear D gene. The germline V and J ends were trimmed by 1 base and 0 bases, with 9 bases remaining between them. The CDR3 is 15 amino acids. In germline, CDR1 is SGHTA, CDR2 FQGNSA. The CDR3 reads CASSLEIRMNTEAFF. CDR3 in DNA: TGTGCCAGCAGCTTAGAAATTCGTATGAACACTGAAGCTTTCTTT.

The J gene is TRBJ2-1, the V gene TRBV9; D is perhaps TRBD2 (5 bases). V lost 4 bases to trimming and J lost 13 bases, with 15 bases between them. Germline CDR1 is SGDLS and CDR2 is YYNGEE. This CDR3 is 12 amino acids long. The DNA of the CDR3 is TGTGCCAGCAGCCCTGAGGGAGAGACCCAGTTCTTC. Amino acid sequence: CASSPEGETQFF.

Ten or more counts support this clonotype. CDR3 nucleotides: TGCAGTGCTAGAGATCGGCTGAACGAGCAGTACTTC. Translating gives CSARDRLNEQYF. V is TRBV20-1 and J is TRBJ2-7; the D is unclear. V was pared by 0 bases and J by 5 bases, with 8 bases between. Germline V gives CDR1 DFQATT, CDR2 SNEGSKA (reference sequence). The CDR3 runs to 12 residues.

The rearrangement joins TRBV28 to TRBJ2-4; D gene unclear. V was trimmed by 5 bases and J by 0 bases, leaving 8 bases between them. The CDR3 consists of 14 residues. Germline CDR1 and CDR2: MDHEN and SYDVKM. CDR3 DNA: TGTGCCAGCAGTCGACGGTCAGCCAAAAACATTCAGTACTTC. Its protein is CASSRRSAKNIQYF.